One sample yielded the 22 T cell receptor beta chains listed below, sequenced in a study of OX40 agonist ivuxolimab in advanced cancers. Generated by immunoSEQ multiplex PCR, the TCRdb table keeps only in-frame clones and is missing some. This table has 65,000 to 90,000 clones, 92% appearing once. Sequencing was performed on CD4+ or CD8+ T cells sorted from blood, taken in a trial of the OX40 agonist ivuxolimab. The source is an adult with an advanced solid tumor such as melanoma, head and neck, liver or kidney cancer.

The chain carries TRBV6-5 and TRBJ2-7; 9 nucleotides line up with TRBD1. The V gene end was trimmed by 6 bases and the J gene end by 7 bases; junction bases not matched to a gene: 4. Per the germline V gene, CDR1 is MNHEY and CDR2 is SVGAGI. The CDR3 totals 12 residues. The CDR3 is CASRHRGQEQYF. DNA of the CDR3: TGTGCCAGCAGACACAGGGGGCAGGAGCAGTACTTC.

The chain employs TRBV27 and TRBJ2-1, with a tentative D call TRBD1 (5 bases). The V end was cut by 0 bases, the J end by 2 bases, with 5 bases between. CDR1 and CDR2 from the germline V gene are MNHEY and SMNVEV (reference sequence). CDR3 length equals 14 residues. CDR3 coding DNA: TGTGCCAGCAGTTTATCGGGGCCCTACAATGAGCAGTTCTTC. As protein: CASSLSGPYNEQFF.

The V and J genes are TRBV18 and TRBJ2-1; 7 bases are shared with TRBD2. The CDR3 has 15 amino acids. The germline CDR1 and CDR2 sequences are KGHSH and LQKENI. J gave up 7 bases and V 0 bases, and 6 bases lay outside the gene matches. The CDR3, as DNA: TGTGCCAGCTCACCACCTTTGGGAGGGTTGAATGAGCAGTTCTTC. It yields the protein CASSPPLGGLNEQFF.

The rearrangement joins TRBV27 to TRBJ1-2, with 10 bases fitting TRBD1. This CDR3 is built from 18 residues. After removal of 6 bases from V and 4 bases from J, the junction contained 17 bases not matched to a gene. CDR1 and CDR2 (germline): MNHEY, SMNVEV (reference sequence). The CDR3 sequence is CASSPLRGTGERGYGYTF. Written as DNA, the CDR3 is TGTGCCAGCAGCCCCTTACGCGGGACAGGGGAACGGGGCTATGGCTACACCTTC.

The CDR3 DNA sequence: TGTGCCAGCAGCTTCGACAGGGAGCAATCTAGCACAGATACGCAGTATTTT. Amino acid sequence: CASSFDREQSSTDTQYF. The chain links TRBV7-9 to TRBJ2-3, with TRBD1 identical over 7 bases. This CDR3 has 17 amino acids. V was clipped by 3 bases and J by 0 bases; unmatched bases: 9. Germline CDR1 is SEHNR and CDR2 is FQNEAQ (reference sequence).

The chain joins TRBV6-1 to TRBJ2-7; D unresolved. Trimming removed 1 base from V and 2 bases from J, with 18 bases in between. CDR1 is MNHNS, CDR2 SASEGT, per germline. The CDR3 totals 17 residues. The CDR3 DNA reads as TGTGCCAGCAGTGAAGGGCCGGGCCCCACCCTGGCCTACGAGCAGTACTTC. It is translated as CASSEGPGPTLAYEQYF.

On this clone: The germline gene is not matched at one end of the junction; a read error may be the cause. V usage is TRBV4-3 and J usage is TRBJ2-3; 9 bases align to TRBD2. This CDR3 comprises 16 residues. Germline-derived CDR1 and CDR2 are LGHNA and YSLEER. Written as DNA, the CDR3 is TGCGCCAGCAGCCAAGGTCGGGGGACTAGCACAGATACGCAATATTTT. It codes for CASSQGRGTSTDTQYF.

This rearrangement joins TRBV4-1 to TRBJ1-1; D gene uncertain. The germline V gene has CDR1 MGHRA and CDR2 YSYEKL. This CDR3 has 10 residues. The V and J ends lost 2 bases and 10 bases respectively, with 5 bases between them. For the CDR3, the DNA is TGCGCCAGCAGCCAATCTGTAGCTTTCTTT. Encoded protein: CASSQSVAFF.

The V gene is TRBV5-6, the J gene TRBJ2-7, with no clear D. V was cut by 4 bases and J by 2 bases, with 16 bases left in between. The CDR3 has 15 residues. Germline values: CDR1 SGHDT, CDR2 YYEEEE. The CDR3 protein is CASSPEPGNAYEQYF. The CDR3 DNA sequence: TGTGCCAGCAGCCCGGAGCCTGGAAACGCCTACGAGCAGTACTTC.

CDR3 region: CASSEDLAVTYEQYF. Here the CDR3 DNA reads TGTGCCAGCAGTGAAGATTTGGCGGTGACCTACGAGCAGTACTTC. This chain connects TRBV2 to TRBJ2-7, with D unresolved. This CDR3 contains 15 residues. V lost 1 base, J lost 2 bases, and 12 bases lay in between. Germline V gene data show CDR1 as SNHLY and CDR2 as FYNNEI.

V and J are TRBV2 and TRBJ2-7; D may be TRBD1 or TRBD2 (6 bases each). The germline V and J ends were trimmed by 0 bases and 6 bases, with 18 bases remaining between them. CDR3 length: 16 amino acids. The germline CDR1 and CDR2 sequences are SNHLY and FYNNEI. CDR3 nucleotides: TGTGCCAGCAGTGAAGCCGGAGGGGGGATGACGGGCGAGCAGTACTTC. As protein: CASSEAGGGMTGEQYF.

The genes are TRBV13 and TRBJ2-4; D gene uncertain. Germline V CDR1 and CDR2: PRHDT, FYEKMQ (reference sequence). This CDR3 is built from 15 residues. Trimming stripped 2 bases from V and 0 bases from J, with 8 bases between. For the CDR3, the DNA is TGTGCCAGCAGCTTACTAGGAGTAGCCAAAAACATTCAGTACTTC. It yields the protein CASSLLGVAKNIQYF.

In DNA, the CDR3 is TGTGCCAGCAGCAAGCGGAGGGACCGCCTTAGACCCCTCCACTTT. It yields the protein CASSKRRDRLRPLHF. The chain recombines TRBV21-1 with TRBJ1-6. TRBV21-1 represents a pseudogene. This CDR3 has 15 residues.

The J gene is TRBJ2-7, the V gene TRBV18; TRBD1 agrees at 7 bases. This CDR3 region has 15 residues. J gave up 4 bases and V 2 bases, and 8 bases lay outside the gene matches. Per germline, CDR1 KGHSH and CDR2 LQKENI. The CDR3 DNA reads TGTGCCAGCTCACCAACGACAGGGTCTATTTACGAGCAGTACTTC. This translates into CASSPTTGSIYEQYF.

The chain is built from TRBV5-6 and TRBJ2-1; 8 bases match TRBD1. The CDR3 has 14 amino acids. Germline V gives CDR1 SGHDT, CDR2 YYEEEE. V lost 2 bases and J lost 7; bases outside the gene matches: 5. The CDR3 loop reads CASSLTDRVNEQFF. In DNA form, the CDR3 reads TGTGCCAGCAGCTTAACGGACAGGGTAAATGAGCAGTTCTTC. Combining the CDR3 with reference TRBV5-6 and TRBJ2-1 gives the whole variable domain DAGVTQSPTHLIKTRGQQVTLRCSPKSGHDTVSWYQQALGQGPQFIFQYYEEEERQRGNFPDRFSGHQFPNYSSELNVNALLLGDSALYLCASSLTDRVNEQFFGPGTRLTVL.

V and J are TRBV10-1 and TRBJ2-7; no clear D. CDR3 length: 14 residues. Trimming took 6 bases from V and 3 from J, leaving 15 bases between them. The germline V gene has CDR1 WNHNN and CDR2 SYGVQD (reference sequence). The CDR3 here is CASSGLADGYEQYF. CDR3 DNA sequence: TGCGCCAGCAGCGGGTTGGCTGATGGCTACGAGCAGTACTTC.

The chain couples TRBV4-3 to TRBJ1-2, with D unresolved. The germline V gene has CDR1 LGHNA and CDR2 YSLEER. The CDR3 totals 16 residues. The ends were cut back, 0 bases at V and 3 bases at J, with 14 bases in the middle. The CDR3: CASSQDSLQDYYGYTF. The CDR3 bases are TGCGCCAGCAGCCAAGATTCCCTCCAAGACTACTATGGCTACACCTTC.

The chain joins TRBV7-9 to TRBJ1-2; D is undetermined. The CDR3 has 11 amino acids. Germline V gene data show CDR1 as SEHNR and CDR2 as FQNEAQ (reference sequence). The germline V and J ends were trimmed by 5 bases and 8 bases, with 9 bases remaining between them. The CDR3 coding sequence is TGTGCCAGCAGCAAAGGACTGGGCTACACCTTC. It translates to CASSKGLGYTF.

The V and J genes are TRBV11-2 and TRBJ2-7, with D unclear. The germline V gene has CDR1 SGHAT and CDR2 FQNNGV. The CDR3 is made up of 15 amino acids. V gave up 1 base and J gave up 7 bases, with 17 bases separating them. The CDR3 sequence: CASSLVARALREQYF. DNA for the CDR3: TGTGCCAGCAGCTTAGTTGCACGGGCTCTTCGGGAGCAGTACTTC.

The gene calls are TRBV9 and TRBJ1-6; 8 bases align to TRBD1. The germline CDR1 and CDR2 sequences are SGDLS and YYNGEE. The CDR3 runs to 16 residues. The junction had 9 bases not matched to a gene; V was cut back by 4 bases and J by 6 bases. The CDR3 region is CASSPTGGVSNSPLHF. In DNA, the CDR3 is TGTGCCAGCAGCCCAACAGGGGGAGTTTCTAATTCACCCCTCCACTTT.

V and J are TRBV6-5 and TRBJ1-1; 10 bases match TRBD1. Germline-derived CDR1 and CDR2 are MNHEY and SVGAGI. This CDR3 has 14 amino acids. V dropped 6 bases and J dropped 3; count of bases not matched to a gene: 4. The CDR3 nucleotides are TGTGCCAGCAGCCGGGACAGGGGTTACACTGAAGCTTTCTTT. This encodes CASSRDRGYTEAFF.

The V and J genes are TRBV4-1 and TRBJ2-7; D is possibly TRBD1 (6 bases). Germline-derived CDR1 and CDR2 are MGHRA and YSYEKL. The CDR3 extends over 15 amino acids. V lost 4 bases and J 0 bases, leaving 13 bases between the germline ends. CDR3 sequence (DNA): TGCGCCAGCAGCCTTACCCAGGGGCTCTCCTACGAGCAGTACTTC. Translating gives CASSLTQGLSYEQYF.